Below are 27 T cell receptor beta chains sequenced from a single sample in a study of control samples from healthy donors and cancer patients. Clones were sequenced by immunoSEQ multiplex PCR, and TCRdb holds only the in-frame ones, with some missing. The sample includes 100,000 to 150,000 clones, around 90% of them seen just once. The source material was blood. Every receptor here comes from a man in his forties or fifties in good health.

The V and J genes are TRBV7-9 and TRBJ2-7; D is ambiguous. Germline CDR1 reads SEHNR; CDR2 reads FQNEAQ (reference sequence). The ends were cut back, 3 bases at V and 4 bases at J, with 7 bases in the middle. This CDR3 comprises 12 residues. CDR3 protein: CASSFRPYEQYF. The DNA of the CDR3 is TGTGCCAGCAGCTTCCGACCATACGAGCAGTACTTC.

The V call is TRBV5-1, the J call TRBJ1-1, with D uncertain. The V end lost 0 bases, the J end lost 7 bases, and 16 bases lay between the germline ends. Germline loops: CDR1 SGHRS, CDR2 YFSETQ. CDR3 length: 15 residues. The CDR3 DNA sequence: TGCGCCAGCAGCTTGGGAGAGGGCCTCGACCTTGAAGCTTTCTTT. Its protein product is CASSLGEGLDLEAFF.

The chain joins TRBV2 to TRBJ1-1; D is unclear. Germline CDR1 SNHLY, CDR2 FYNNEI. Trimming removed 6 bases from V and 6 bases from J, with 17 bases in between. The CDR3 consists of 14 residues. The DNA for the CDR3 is TGTGCCAGCAGCGAATTTTTAGAAGGGTCTGAAGCTTTCTTT. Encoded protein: CASSEFLEGSEAFF. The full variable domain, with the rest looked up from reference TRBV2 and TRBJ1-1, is EPEVTQTPSHQVTQMGQEVILRCVPISNHLYFYWYRQILGQKVEFLVSFYNNEISEKSEIFDDQFSVERPDGSNFTLKIRSTKLEDSAMYFCASSEFLEGSEAFFGQGTRLTVV.

CDR3 sequence: CASSPPASGQETQYF. The CDR3 DNA follows: TGTGCCAGCTCACCACCGGCTAGCGGCCAAGAGACCCAGTACTTC. The V call is TRBV18, the J call TRBJ2-5; 7 bases agree with TRBD2. The germline CDR1 and CDR2 sequences are KGHSH and LQKENI. This CDR3 spans 15 amino acids. After removal of 0 bases from V and 1 base from J, the junction contained 2 bases not matched to a gene.

In DNA form, the CDR3 reads TGTGCCAGCAGTTACGCAGGTCTCGAGCAGTACTTC. Translated, it gives CASSYAGLEQYF. V and J are TRBV6-6 and TRBJ2-7; D is ambiguous. Between the trimmed V and J ends, which lost 2 bases and 6 bases, there was a span of 8 bases. This CDR3 spans 12 amino acids. Germline CDR1 is MNHNY and CDR2 is SVGAGI (reference sequence).

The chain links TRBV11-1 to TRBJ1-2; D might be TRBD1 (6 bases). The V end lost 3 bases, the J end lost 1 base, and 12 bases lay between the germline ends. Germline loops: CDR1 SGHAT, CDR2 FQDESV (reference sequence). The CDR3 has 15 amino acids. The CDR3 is CASSFGGSFNYGYTF. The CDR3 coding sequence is TGTGCCAGCAGCTTTGGGGGCAGCTTTAACTATGGCTACACCTTC.

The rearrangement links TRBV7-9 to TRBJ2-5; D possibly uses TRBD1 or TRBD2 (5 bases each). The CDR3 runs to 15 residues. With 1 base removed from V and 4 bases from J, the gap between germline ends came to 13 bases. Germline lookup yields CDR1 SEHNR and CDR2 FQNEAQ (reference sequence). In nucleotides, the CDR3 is TGTGCCAGCAGCTTAGGGACTTGGGACGGAGAGACCCAGTACTTC. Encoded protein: CASSLGTWDGETQYF.

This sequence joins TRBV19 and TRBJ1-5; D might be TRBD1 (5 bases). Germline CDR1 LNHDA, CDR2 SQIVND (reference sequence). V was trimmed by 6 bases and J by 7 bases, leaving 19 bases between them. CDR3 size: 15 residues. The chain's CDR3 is CASSPGRASFQPQHF. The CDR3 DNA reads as TGTGCCAGTAGCCCTGGCAGGGCCAGTTTCCAGCCCCAGCATTTT.

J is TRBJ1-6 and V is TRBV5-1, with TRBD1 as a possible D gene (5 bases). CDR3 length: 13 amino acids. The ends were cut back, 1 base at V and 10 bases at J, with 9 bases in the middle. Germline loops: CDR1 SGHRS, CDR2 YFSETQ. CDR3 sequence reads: CASSLLGESPLHF. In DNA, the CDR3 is TGCGCCAGCAGCTTGTTGGGGGAATCACCCCTCCACTTT.

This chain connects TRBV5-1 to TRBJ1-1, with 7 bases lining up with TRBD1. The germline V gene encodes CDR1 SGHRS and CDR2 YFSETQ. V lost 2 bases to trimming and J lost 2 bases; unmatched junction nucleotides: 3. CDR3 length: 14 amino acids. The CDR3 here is CASSLWDSNTEAFF. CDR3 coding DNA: TGCGCCAGCAGCTTATGGGACAGTAACACTGAAGCTTTCTTT. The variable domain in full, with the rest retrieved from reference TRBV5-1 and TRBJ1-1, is KAGVTQTPRYLIKTRGQQVTLSCSPISGHRSVSWYQQTPGQGLQFLFEYFSETQRNKGNFPGRFSGRQFSNSRSEMNVSTLELGDSALYLCASSLWDSNTEAFFGQGTRLTVV.

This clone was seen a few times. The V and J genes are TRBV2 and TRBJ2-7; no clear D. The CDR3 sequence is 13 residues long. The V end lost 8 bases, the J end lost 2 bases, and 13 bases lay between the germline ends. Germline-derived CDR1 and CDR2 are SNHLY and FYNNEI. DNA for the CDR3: TGTGCCAGCTCGCAGGCCCTTACCTACGAGCAGTACTTC. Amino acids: CASSQALTYEQYF.

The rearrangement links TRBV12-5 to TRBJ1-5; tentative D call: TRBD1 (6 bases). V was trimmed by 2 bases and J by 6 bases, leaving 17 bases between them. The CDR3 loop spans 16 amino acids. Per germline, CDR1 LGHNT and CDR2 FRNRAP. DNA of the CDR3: TGTGCTAGTGGTTTGTCAGAAACAGGGCAGGGTCAGCCCCAGCATTTT. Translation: CASGLSETGQGQPQHF.

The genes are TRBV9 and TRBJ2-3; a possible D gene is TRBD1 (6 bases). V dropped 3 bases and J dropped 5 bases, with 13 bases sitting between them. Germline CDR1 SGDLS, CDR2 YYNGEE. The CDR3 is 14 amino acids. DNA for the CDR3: TGTGCCAGCAGCGAGGGGGATCGGATAGATACGCAGTATTTT. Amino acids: CASSEGDRIDTQYF.

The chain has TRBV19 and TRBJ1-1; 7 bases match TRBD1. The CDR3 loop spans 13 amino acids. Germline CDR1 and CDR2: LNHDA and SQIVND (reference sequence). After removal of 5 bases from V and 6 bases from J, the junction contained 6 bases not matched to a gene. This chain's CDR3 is CASSPRQGAEAFF. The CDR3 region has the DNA TGTGCCAGTAGTCCCCGACAGGGAGCTGAAGCTTTCTTT.

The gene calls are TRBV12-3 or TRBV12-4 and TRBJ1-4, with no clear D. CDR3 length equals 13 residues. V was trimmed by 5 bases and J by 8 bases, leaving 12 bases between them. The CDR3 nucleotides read TGTGCCAGCAGTCCGATAGCACGCGAAAAACTGTTTTTT. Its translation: CASSPIAREKLFF.

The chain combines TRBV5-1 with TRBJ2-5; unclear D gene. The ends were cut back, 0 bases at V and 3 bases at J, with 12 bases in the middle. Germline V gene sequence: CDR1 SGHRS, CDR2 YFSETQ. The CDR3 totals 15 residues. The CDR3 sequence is CASSLGSRPKETQYF. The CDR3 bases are TGCGCCAGCAGCTTGGGGAGCCGCCCCAAAGAGACCCAGTACTTC.

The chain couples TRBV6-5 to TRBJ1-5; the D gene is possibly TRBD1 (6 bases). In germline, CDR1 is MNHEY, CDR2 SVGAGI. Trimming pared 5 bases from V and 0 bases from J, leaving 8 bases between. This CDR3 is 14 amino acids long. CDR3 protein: CASSTGFSNQPQHF. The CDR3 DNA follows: TGTGCCAGCAGTACAGGGTTTAGCAATCAGCCCCAGCATTTT.

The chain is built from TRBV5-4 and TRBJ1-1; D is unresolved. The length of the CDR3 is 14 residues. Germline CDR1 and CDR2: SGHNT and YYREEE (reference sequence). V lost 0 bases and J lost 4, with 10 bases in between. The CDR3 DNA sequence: TGTGCCAGCAGCTTGGTTAGTTCGGGCACTGAAGCTTTCTTT. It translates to CASSLVSSGTEAFF.

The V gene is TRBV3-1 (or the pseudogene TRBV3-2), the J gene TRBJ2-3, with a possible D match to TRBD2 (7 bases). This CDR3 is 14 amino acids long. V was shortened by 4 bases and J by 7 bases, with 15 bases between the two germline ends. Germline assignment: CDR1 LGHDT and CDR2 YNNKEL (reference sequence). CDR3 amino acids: CASSLPSGGHTQYF. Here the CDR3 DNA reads TGTGCCAGCAGCCTCCCCTCCGGGGGGCATACGCAGTATTTT.

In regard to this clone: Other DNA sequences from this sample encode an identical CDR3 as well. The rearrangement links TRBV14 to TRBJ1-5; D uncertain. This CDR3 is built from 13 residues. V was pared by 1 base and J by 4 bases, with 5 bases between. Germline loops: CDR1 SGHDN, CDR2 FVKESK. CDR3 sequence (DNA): TGTGCCAGCAGCCAAGGACTGAATCAGCCCCAGCATTTT. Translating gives CASSQGLNQPQHF.

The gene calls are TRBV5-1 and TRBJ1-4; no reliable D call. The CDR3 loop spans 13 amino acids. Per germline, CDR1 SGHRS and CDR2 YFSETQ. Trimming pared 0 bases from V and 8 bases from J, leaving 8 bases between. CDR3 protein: CASSLGQWEKLFF. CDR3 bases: TGCGCCAGCAGCTTGGGGCAGTGGGAAAAACTGTTTTTT.

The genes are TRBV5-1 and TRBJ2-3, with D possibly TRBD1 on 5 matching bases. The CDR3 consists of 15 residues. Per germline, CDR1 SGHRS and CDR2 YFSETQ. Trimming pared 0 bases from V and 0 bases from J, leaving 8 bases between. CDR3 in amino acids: CASSLVKGSTDTQYF. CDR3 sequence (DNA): TGCGCCAGCAGCTTGGTGAAGGGGAGCACAGATACGCAGTATTTT.

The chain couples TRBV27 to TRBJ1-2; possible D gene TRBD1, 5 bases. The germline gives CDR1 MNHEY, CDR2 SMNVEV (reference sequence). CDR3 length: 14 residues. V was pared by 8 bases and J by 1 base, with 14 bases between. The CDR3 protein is CASGGWGDNYGYTF. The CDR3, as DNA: TGTGCCAGCGGCGGGTGGGGGGATAACTATGGCTACACCTTC.

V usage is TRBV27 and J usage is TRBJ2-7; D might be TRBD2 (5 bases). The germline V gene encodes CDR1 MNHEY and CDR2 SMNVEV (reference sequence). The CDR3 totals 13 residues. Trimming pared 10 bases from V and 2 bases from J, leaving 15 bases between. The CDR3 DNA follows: TGTGCCACCCTGGCGGGTTTGACCTACGAGCAGTACTTC. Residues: CATLAGLTYEQYF.

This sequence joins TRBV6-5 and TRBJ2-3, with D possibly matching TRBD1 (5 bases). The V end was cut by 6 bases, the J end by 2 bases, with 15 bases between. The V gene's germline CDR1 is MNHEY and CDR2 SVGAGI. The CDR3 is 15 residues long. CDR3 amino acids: CASRTRQGNTDTQYF. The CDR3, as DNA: TGTGCCAGCAGGACACGGCAGGGCAACACAGATACGCAGTATTTT.

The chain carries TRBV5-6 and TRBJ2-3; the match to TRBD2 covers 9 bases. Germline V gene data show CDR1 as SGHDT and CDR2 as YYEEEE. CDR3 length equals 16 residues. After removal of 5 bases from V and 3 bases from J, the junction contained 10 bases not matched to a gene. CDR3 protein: CASRSLGTSLTDTQYF. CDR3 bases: TGTGCCAGCAGATCCCTGGGGACTAGCCTTACAGATACGCAGTATTTT.

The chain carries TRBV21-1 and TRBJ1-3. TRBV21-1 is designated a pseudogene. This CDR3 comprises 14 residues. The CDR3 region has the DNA TGTGCCAGCAGGGAGGCCAACTCTGGAAACACCATATATTTT. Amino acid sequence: CASREANSGNTIYF.